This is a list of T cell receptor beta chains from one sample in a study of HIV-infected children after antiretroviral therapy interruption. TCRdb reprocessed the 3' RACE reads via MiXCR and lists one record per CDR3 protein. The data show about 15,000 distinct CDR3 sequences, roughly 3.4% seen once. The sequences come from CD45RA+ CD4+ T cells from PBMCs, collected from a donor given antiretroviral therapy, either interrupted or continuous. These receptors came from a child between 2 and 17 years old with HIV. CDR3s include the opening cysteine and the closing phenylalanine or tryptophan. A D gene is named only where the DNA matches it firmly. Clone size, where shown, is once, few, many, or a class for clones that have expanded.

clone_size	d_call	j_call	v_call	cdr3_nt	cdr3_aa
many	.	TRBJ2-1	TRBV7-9	TGTGCCAGCAGCCTGTTGAGTGAGCAGTTCTTC	CASSLLSEQFF
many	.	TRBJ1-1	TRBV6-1	TGTGCCAGCGGTCGGGGGTTGAACACTGAAGCTTTCTTT	CASGRGLNTEAFF
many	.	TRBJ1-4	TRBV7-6	TGTGCCAGCAGCTTAGAGACAGGTTTTGGTACTAATGAAAAACTGTTTTTT	CASSLETGFGTNEKLFF
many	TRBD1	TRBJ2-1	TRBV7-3	TGTGCCAGCAGCCCCACCGGGACAGGGGCCAATGAGCAGTTCTTC	CASSPTGTGANEQFF
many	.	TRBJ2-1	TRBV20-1	TGCAGTGCTAGAGACCCGGGGCAGATTCAGAGCAATGAGCAGTTCTTC	CSARDPGQIQSNEQFF
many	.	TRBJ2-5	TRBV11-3	TGTGCCAGCAGCCCGGGACTGAGGGAGACCCAGTACTTC	CASSPGLRETQYF
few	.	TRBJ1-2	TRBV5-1	TGCGCCAGCAGCTTGGACAGAGGAAACTATGGCTACACCTTC	CASSLDRGNYGYTF
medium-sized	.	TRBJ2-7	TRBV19	TGTGCCAGTAGTACCGGACCGGGGTATGCGCAGTACTTC	CASSTGPGYAQYF
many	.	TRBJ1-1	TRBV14	TGTGCCAGCAGCCAAATAATGAGTGAGGAAGGGACTGAAGCTTTCTTT	CASSQIMSEEGTEAFF
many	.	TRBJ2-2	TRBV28	TGTGCCAGCAGTCCCGGGACAAACACCGGGGAGCTGTTTTTT	CASSPGTNTGELFF
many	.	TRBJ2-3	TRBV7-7	TGTGCCAGCAGCTTAGGCGGGACTCATACAGATACGCAGTATTTT	CASSLGGTHTDTQYF
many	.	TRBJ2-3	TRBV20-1	TGCAGTGCTACAGGGGCCGGAGATACGCAGTATTTT	CSATGAGDTQYF
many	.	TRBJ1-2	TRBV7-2	TGTGCCAGCAGCTTGGGAGTGAGCTATGGCTACACCTTC	CASSLGVSYGYTF
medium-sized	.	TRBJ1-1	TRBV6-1	TGTGCCAGCAGTGAAGACCGGAGCACTGAAGCTTTCTTT	CASSEDRSTEAFF
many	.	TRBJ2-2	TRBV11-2	TGTGCCAGCAGCTTAGGGGACGGGCCGGGGGGGGAGCTGTTTTTT	CASSLGDGPGGELFF
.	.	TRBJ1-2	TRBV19	TGTGCCAGTAGTATACACCGGGAGTCTGGCTACACCTTC	CASSIHRESGYTF